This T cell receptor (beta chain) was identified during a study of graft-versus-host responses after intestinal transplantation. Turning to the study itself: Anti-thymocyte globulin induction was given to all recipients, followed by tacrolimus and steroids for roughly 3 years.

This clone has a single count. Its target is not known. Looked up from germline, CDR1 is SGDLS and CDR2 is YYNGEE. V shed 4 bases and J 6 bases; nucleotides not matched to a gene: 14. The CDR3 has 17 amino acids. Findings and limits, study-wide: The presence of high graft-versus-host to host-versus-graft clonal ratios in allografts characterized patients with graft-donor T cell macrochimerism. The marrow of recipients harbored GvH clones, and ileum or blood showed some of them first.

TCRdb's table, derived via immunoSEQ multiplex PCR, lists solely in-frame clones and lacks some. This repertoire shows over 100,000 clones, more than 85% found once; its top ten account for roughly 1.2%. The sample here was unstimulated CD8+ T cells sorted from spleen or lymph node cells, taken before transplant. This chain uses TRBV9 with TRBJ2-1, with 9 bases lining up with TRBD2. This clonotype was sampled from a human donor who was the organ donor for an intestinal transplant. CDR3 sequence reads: CASSSKGGTSMGNEQFF. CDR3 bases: TGTGCCAGCAGCTCAAAAGGTGGGACTAGCATGGGCAATGAGCAGTTCTTC.